This T cell receptor (beta chain) was captured in a study of T cell responses to AZD1222 COVID-19 vaccine. The CDR3 sequence is 15 residues long. The germline CDR1 and CDR2 sequences are SGHTA and FQGNSA. J lost 5 bases, V lost 4 bases, and 9 bases had no gene match. Study-wide results and limits: Possibly, clonal diversity was underestimated; donors were largely white British and included more females. Reportedly, nearly half the spike-specific TCRs target unmutated variant regions.

Of note for this clone: Its target is not known.

Some second doses came at about 4 weeks and others at about 12 weeks; these were pooled. The method was immunoSEQ multiplex PCR; TCRdb's version includes in-frame clones alone and lacks a portion of them. The repertoire holds roughly 150,000 clones, with roughly 90% as singletons. The source was peripheral blood, collected 28 days after the second AZD1222 dose. V and J are TRBV7-2 and TRBJ2-5; TRBD2 agrees at 8 bases. The clonotype was recovered from an adult who received the AZD1222 COVID-19 vaccine. CDR3 sequence reads: CASSSTLLAAETQYF. The CDR3 DNA is TGTGCCAGCAGCTCAACCCTACTAGCGGCGGAGACCCAGTACTTC.